Below are 23 T cell receptor beta chains sequenced from a single sample in a study of blood T cells in healthy people across ages. Through a sample-barcoded 5' primer and a J-beta primer mix, a second PCR was run for about 6 to 11 cycles. TCRdb ran MiXCR on the 5' RACE reads and lists one entry per CDR3 protein. The data show more than 800,000 distinct CDR3 sequences, 45% seen once. The sample consisted of blood. The receptor set was obtained from a woman in her fifties or sixties in good health.

V and J are TRBV27 and TRBJ2-6, with no clear D. Germline CDR1 is MNHEY and CDR2 is SMNVEV (reference sequence). V lost 5 bases, J lost 0 bases, and 11 bases lay in between. The CDR3 spans 16 residues. In DNA, the CDR3 is TGTGCCAGCAGTCCCGGACCTTTCTCTGGGGCCAACGTCCTGACTTTC. Translating it yields CASSPGPFSGANVLTF. The variable domain in full, completed from reference TRBV27 and TRBJ2-6, reads EAQVTQNPRYLITVTGKKLTVTCSQNMNHEYMSWYRQDPGLGLRQIYYSMNVEVTDKGDVPEGYKVSRKEKRNFPLILESPSPNQTSLYFCASSPGPFSGANVLTFGAGSRLTVL.

The chain recombines TRBV6-5 with TRBJ1-1, with D unclear. Trimming shortened V by 0 bases and J by 6 bases, and 11 bases separated the two germline ends. The CDR3 is 14 amino acids. CDR1 and CDR2 from the germline V gene are MNHEY and SVGAGI. CDR3 DNA sequence: TGTGCCAGCAGTTACTCTGGGTCGAGGGCTGAAGCTTTCTTT. This translates into CASSYSGSRAEAFF.

V and J are TRBV6-5 and TRBJ2-7; D perhaps matches TRBD2 (5 bases). The CDR3 length is 13 residues. V was clipped by 7 bases and J by 6 bases, with 16 bases between them. Germline values: CDR1 MNHEY, CDR2 SVGAGI. The CDR3: CASTPFSGGEQYF. CDR3 sequence (DNA): TGTGCCAGCACCCCCTTTAGTGGAGGCGAGCAGTACTTC.

The chain employs TRBV5-6 and TRBJ2-1, with a weak D call TRBD1 (6 bases). The CDR3 is 13 amino acids. Germline-derived CDR1 and CDR2 are SGHDT and YYEEEE. V lost 5 bases and J lost 13, with 19 bases in between. CDR3 nucleotide sequence: TGTGCCAGCAGTCTCTGGGGACAAGAGACCCAGTTCTTC. Translating it yields CASSLWGQETQFF.

In nucleotides, the CDR3 is TGCGCCAGCAGCCAGGAGGACAGAAACACAGATACGCAGTATTTT. It specifies CASSQEDRNTDTQYF. This chain uses TRBV4-1 with TRBJ2-3, with a weak D call TRBD1 (6 bases). The V end lost 3 bases, the J end lost 2 bases, and 12 bases lay between the germline ends. Germline CDR1 reads MGHRA; CDR2 reads YSYEKL. The CDR3 consists of 15 residues.

This clonotype was counted only a few times. CDR3 loop: CASSQVAGGAYEQYF. In nucleotides, the CDR3 is TGTGCCAGCAGCCAAGTGGCAGGAGGTGCCTACGAGCAGTACTTC. The J gene is TRBJ2-7, the V gene TRBV4-2; the D gene is possibly TRBD2 (5 bases). Between the trimmed V and J ends, which lost 1 base and 2 bases, there was a span of 12 bases. CDR3 length: 15 amino acids. The germline CDR1 and CDR2 sequences are LGHNA and YNFKEQ.

As concerns this clonotype: Being one base from a much bigger clone, this may be a read error. The V gene is TRBV20-1, the J gene TRBJ2-4; 8 bases align to TRBD1. The end of the DNA fits TRBJ2-7 better, so the J call may be wrong. This CDR3 is 13 amino acids long. CDR1 and CDR2 (germline): DFQATT, SNEGSKA (reference sequence). CDR3 DNA sequence: TGCAGTGCTAGAGGGGACAGGTATGACGAGCAGTACTTC. This codes for CSARGDRYDEQYF.

This chain links TRBV7-2 with TRBJ2-5, with 15 bases aligning to TRBD2. CDR1 is SGHTA, CDR2 FQGNSA, per germline. Losses at the gene ends were 3 bases for V and 11 bases for J; bases not matched to a gene: 16. The CDR3 consists of 18 residues. Here the CDR3 reads CASSLGLAGGFSYNEQYF. CDR3 nucleotide sequence: TGTGCCAGCAGCTTGGGACTAGCGGGAGGTTTCTCCTACAATGAGCAGTACTTC.

This clonotype turned up a few times. The chain has TRBV2 and TRBJ2-7; no firm D call. CDR1 is SNHLY, CDR2 FYNNEI, per germline. V shed 4 bases and J shed 0 bases, with 13 bases lying between them. The CDR3 runs 15 residues. CDR3 loop: CASSVRHLNSYEQYF. CDR3 bases: TGTGCCAGCAGTGTTAGACACCTAAACTCCTACGAGCAGTACTTC.

The sample holds a few counts of this clonotype. The chain carries TRBV4-1 and TRBJ2-5; no clear D gene. Trimming took 0 bases from V and 5 from J, leaving 7 bases between them. CDR3 length equals 13 residues. Germline CDR1 MGHRA, CDR2 YSYEKL. The CDR3 region has the DNA TGCGCCAGCAGCCAAGATAAGGAGGAGACCCAGTACTTC. The encoded protein is CASSQDKEETQYF.

This clonotype was picked up a small number of times. The chain is built from TRBV12-3 or TRBV12-4 and TRBJ1-1, with D maybe TRBD1 (5 bases). The ends were cut back, 7 bases at V and 3 bases at J, with 18 bases in the middle. This CDR3 region has 15 residues. The CDR3 region is CASKRQGGRDTEAFF. In DNA form, the CDR3 reads TGTGCCAGCAAACGTCAGGGTGGTAGGGACACTGAAGCTTTCTTT.

With regard to this clonotype: Germline and junction disagree at one end, which may indicate a read error. V gene TRBV7-9 combines with J gene TRBJ2-1; no clear D. The CDR3 contains 15 residues. CDR1 and CDR2 from the germline V gene are SEHNR and FQNEAQ (reference sequence). The chain's CDR3 is CASNLARSSYNEQFF. DNA for the CDR3: TGTGCCAGCAACTTAGCTAGAAGCTCCTACAATGAGCAGTTCTTC.

The chain recombines TRBV18 with TRBJ2-3; TRBD2 agrees at 10 bases. The trim removed 2 bases at V and 2 bases at J, leaving 7 bases unmatched. This CDR3 has 17 residues. CDR1 is KGHSH and CDR2 is LQKENI in the germline V gene. As DNA, the CDR3 is TGTGCCAGCTCACCAGATTTAGCGGGAGGTTCCACAGATACGCAGTATTTT. Amino acids: CASSPDLAGGSTDTQYF.

The chain recombines TRBV12-3 or TRBV12-4 with TRBJ2-3; 9 nucleotides align to TRBD2. The CDR3 spans 11 residues. Trimming removed 11 bases from V and 6 bases from J; junction bases left unmatched: 3. The CDR3 here is CAGRGGDTQYF. CDR3 nucleotide sequence: TGTGCCGGGCGGGGGGGCGATACGCAGTATTTT.

The genes are TRBV6-2 or TRBV6-3 and TRBJ1-4, with D unclear. V was trimmed by 0 bases and J by 4 bases, leaving 12 bases between them. Germline assignment: CDR1 MNHEY and CDR2 SVGEGT. This CDR3 comprises 16 residues. The CDR3: CASSYSAGSINEKLFF. CDR3 sequence (DNA): TGTGCCAGCAGTTACTCCGCCGGATCGATTAATGAAAAACTGTTTTTT.

The J gene is TRBJ2-5, the V gene TRBV4-2; TRBD1 agrees at 9 bases. The CDR3 is 15 amino acids. From germline, CDR1 is LGHNA and CDR2 YNFKEQ. J was trimmed by 2 bases and V by 1 base; bases with no gene match: 2. CDR3 amino acids: CASSQADRGQETQYF. The CDR3, as DNA: TGTGCCAGCAGCCAAGCGGACAGGGGACAAGAGACCCAGTACTTC.

This chain connects TRBV5-6 to TRBJ1-1; 9 bases match TRBD1. The CDR3 has 15 residues. Germline loops: CDR1 SGHDT, CDR2 YYEEEE. Trimming removed 0 bases from V and 5 bases from J; junction bases left unmatched: 5. As DNA, the CDR3 is TGTGCCAGCAGCTTGGCGACAGGGGGTTGGACTGAAGCTTTCTTT. Its protein is CASSLATGGWTEAFF.

Comment on this clonotype: One end of the junction varies from germline; a read error may be responsible. This chain uses TRBV3-1 with TRBJ2-5; D perhaps matches TRBD2 (6 bases). The DNA matches TRBJ2-7 better at its end, which makes the J call doubtful. This CDR3 comprises 11 residues. Looked up from germline, CDR1 is LGHDT and CDR2 is YNNKEL (reference sequence). CDR3 coding DNA: TGTGCCGGCAGCCATAGCGGCGAGCAGTACTTC. Residues: CAGSHSGEQYF.

This chain links TRBV12-3 or TRBV12-4 with TRBJ2-1; no reliable D call. There are 12 residues in the CDR3. Trimming shortened V by 5 bases and J by 10 bases, and 12 bases separated the two germline ends. The CDR3 protein is CASSISPYEQFF. The CDR3 nucleotides read TGTGCCAGCAGTATCTCACCCTACGAGCAGTTCTTC.

The V call is TRBV9, the J call TRBJ2-7; TRBD1 agrees at 9 bases. Germline CDR1 reads SGDLS; CDR2 reads YYNGEE. The CDR3 covers 14 residues. V trimming: 0 bases; J trimming: 7 bases; junction bases outside the gene matches: 5. CDR3 protein: CASSVEQGAREQYF. In DNA form, the CDR3 reads TGTGCCAGCAGCGTAGAACAGGGGGCCCGGGAGCAGTACTTC.

This chain joins TRBV5-1 and TRBJ2-7; 12 positions agree with TRBD1. The CDR3 has 13 amino acids. J lost 7 bases, V lost 4 bases, and 3 bases had no gene match. The germline CDR1 and CDR2 sequences are SGHRS and YFSETQ. CDR3 coding DNA: TGCGCCAGCAGCCGGGACAGGGGGCTGGAGCAGTACTTC. Translating it yields CASSRDRGLEQYF.

The J gene is TRBJ2-2, the V gene TRBV5-6; 7 bases fit TRBD1. This CDR3 has 17 residues. With V trimmed by 3 bases and J by 4 bases, 12 bases remained unmatched. From germline, CDR1 is SGHDT and CDR2 YYEEEE. CDR3 bases: TGTGCCAGCAGCTGGAGTCCGCGGCAGGGGGTCACCGGGGAGCTGTTTTTT. It encodes CASSWSPRQGVTGELFF. Full variable domain (rest looked up from reference TRBV5-6 and TRBJ2-2): DAGVTQSPTHLIKTRGQQVTLRCSPKSGHDTVSWYQQALGQGPQFIFQYYEEEERQRGNFPDRFSGHQFPNYSSELNVNALLLGDSALYLCASSWSPRQGVTGELFFGEGSRLTVL.

This clonotype appeared a few times. This chain joins TRBV5-1 and TRBJ2-5; 7 positions agree with TRBD1. With V trimmed by 1 base and J by 4 bases, 10 bases remained unmatched. The CDR3 spans 16 residues. Germline CDR1 is SGHRS and CDR2 is YFSETQ. DNA for the CDR3: TGCGCCAGCAGCTTGTCAGCGACAGGGACGGGAGAGACCCAGTACTTC. Translation: CASSLSATGTGETQYF.